These 27 T cell receptor beta chains were all obtained from the same sample, sequenced in a study of blood T cell repertoires in COVID-19. Here immunoSEQ multiplex PCR was the method, and the copy in TCRdb shows in-frame clones only, minus some. The sample carries about 77,000 clones, more than 75% recorded once. The sample taken for sequencing was peripheral blood. These receptors came from a woman of 80 years or more with active or convalescent COVID-19.

In this sample, this clone turned up once. The V and J genes are TRBV5-6 and TRBJ1-2; 7 bases fit TRBD1. Germline V gene lookup returns CDR1 SGHDT and CDR2 YYEEEE. V trimming: 4 bases; J trimming: 7 bases; junction bases outside the gene matches: 4. This CDR3 has 12 amino acids. CDR3 loop: CASSLGQSGYTF. CDR3 bases: TGTGCCAGCAGCCTGGGACAGAGTGGCTACACCTTC.

This clone has more than one count but fewer than ten. The chain combines TRBV5-1 with TRBJ1-4; D gene ambiguous. The CDR3 loop spans 16 amino acids. Germline CDR1 reads SGHRS; CDR2 reads YFSETQ. The ends were cut back, 2 bases at V and 3 bases at J, with 14 bases in the middle. The CDR3 DNA follows: TGCGCCAGCAGCTTAACAACTGGGCCCGCTAATGAAAAACTGTTTTTT. It specifies CASSLTTGPANEKLFF.

V usage is TRBV6-2 or TRBV6-3 and J usage is TRBJ1-1; D is unclear. CDR3 length: 15 amino acids. Trimming took 2 bases from V and 6 from J, leaving 16 bases between them. CDR1 and CDR2 (germline): MNHEY, SVGEGT. The CDR3 reads CASSYHLRGNAEAFF. CDR3 nucleotide sequence: TGTGCCAGCAGTTACCACCTTCGGGGTAACGCTGAAGCTTTCTTT.

The CDR3 protein is CASSLSRGGRETQYF. The CDR3 DNA reads as TGTGCCAGCAGCTTGTCGCGGGGGGGCCGAGAGACCCAGTACTTC. V and J are TRBV5-4 and TRBJ2-5; 9 bases agree with TRBD2. Per germline, CDR1 SGHNT and CDR2 YYREEE (reference sequence). V was pared by 1 base and J by 4 bases, with 5 bases of the junction left unmatched. This CDR3 is 15 amino acids long.

V and J are TRBV24-1 and TRBJ2-1, with 10 bases lining up with TRBD1. The CDR3 has 17 amino acids. CDR1 and CDR2 (germline): KGHDR, SFDVKD. J gave up 7 bases and V 3 bases, and 11 bases lay outside the gene matches. CDR3 sequence (DNA): TGTGCCACCAGTGATCAGGGACAGGGGCCCTTGACTAATGAGCAGTTCTTC. Translating it yields CATSDQGQGPLTNEQFF.

V is TRBV30 and J is TRBJ1-2; D is possibly TRBD1 (6 bases). In germline, CDR1 is GTSNPN, CDR2 SVGIG (reference sequence). V was trimmed by 7 bases and J by 8 bases, leaving 20 bases between them. The length of the CDR3 is 13 residues. The CDR3 nucleotides are TGTGCCTCCCTCCGGAACAGGGAAACGGGCTACACCTTC. Its protein is CASLRNRETGYTF.

The genes are TRBV6-2 or TRBV6-3 and TRBJ2-1; the match to TRBD2 covers 8 bases. Germline V lookup: CDR1 MNHEY, CDR2 SVGEGT. V shed 4 bases, J shed 1 base, and the junction held 6 bases outside the gene matches. The CDR3 totals 16 residues. The CDR3 DNA reads TGTGCCAGCAGTTCCCGGGAGGGGGGTTCCTACAATGAGCAGTTCTTC. Its translation: CASSSREGGSYNEQFF.

The chain employs TRBV5-4 and TRBJ2-1; TRBD1 is a possible D gene (6 bases). Trimming removed 5 bases at V and 10 bases at J, with 16 bases between. The V gene's germline CDR1 is SGHNT and CDR2 YYREEE (reference sequence). The CDR3 runs to 13 residues. CDR3 loop: CASSAGNRAEQFF. CDR3 sequence (DNA): TGTGCCAGCAGTGCAGGCAACAGGGCCGAGCAGTTCTTC.

The V gene is TRBV28, the J gene TRBJ1-2; 7 positions agree with TRBD1. Per the germline V gene, CDR1 is MDHEN and CDR2 is SYDVKM. This CDR3 contains 13 residues. V shed 6 bases, J shed 5 bases, and the junction held 6 bases outside the gene matches. The CDR3 coding sequence is TGTGCCAGCAGCCTCCGGGACAGATATGGCTACACCTTC. It translates to CASSLRDRYGYTF.

The sample holds one count of this clone. The chain joins TRBV11-2 to TRBJ2-7; D may be TRBD1 (6 bases). CDR1 SGHAT and CDR2 FQNNGV come from the germline V gene. The CDR3 spans 13 residues. Trimming shortened V by 1 base and J by 3 bases, and 7 bases separated the two germline ends. The CDR3 here is CASSLGQVYEQYF. The CDR3 DNA is TGTGCCAGCAGCTTAGGACAGGTCTACGAGCAGTACTTC.

The V call is TRBV27, the J call TRBJ2-7, with TRBD1 as a possible D gene (5 bases). Germline loops: CDR1 MNHEY, CDR2 SMNVEV (reference sequence). The CDR3 sequence is 13 residues long. Trimming left V 2 bases short and J 5 bases short, with 10 bases between. The CDR3 nucleotides read TGTGCCAGCAGTTTAGGTGGGGCGGACGAGCAGTACTTC. Its translation is CASSLGGADEQYF.

This clone was counted ten times or more. V is TRBV7-6 and J is TRBJ2-7, with TRBD2 identical over 11 bases. V shed 1 base and J 5 bases; nucleotides not matched to a gene: 13. This CDR3 has 18 amino acids. Germline V lookup: CDR1 SGHVS, CDR2 FNYEAQ. Written as DNA, the CDR3 is TGTGCCAGCAGCTTAGTAGCGGGGGGGGCGTCCCCACCGGACGAGCAGTACTTC. Its translation: CASSLVAGGASPPDEQYF.

The J gene is TRBJ2-3, the V gene TRBV5-8, with a possible D match to TRBD2 (7 bases). The length of the CDR3 is 16 residues. The V gene lost 4 bases and the J gene lost 1 base, with 16 bases spanning the gap. CDR1 is SGHTS, CDR2 YDEGEE, per germline. The CDR3 sequence is CASSRTRGLGTDTQYF. CDR3 in DNA: TGTGCCAGCAGCCGGACTAGGGGGTTGGGCACAGATACGCAGTATTTT.

The chain couples TRBV5-4 to TRBJ2-1; 11 bases are shared with TRBD2. This CDR3 has 19 amino acids. V lost 4 bases, J lost 0 bases, and 12 bases stayed unmatched. CDR1 is SGHNT, CDR2 YYREEE, per germline (reference sequence). CDR3 region: CASSPTGATSGGSYNEQFF. The CDR3 bases are TGTGCCAGCAGCCCTACCGGGGCCACTAGCGGGGGCTCCTACAATGAGCAGTTCTTC.

V and J are TRBV5-4 and TRBJ2-5; TRBD2 agrees at 10 bases. The CDR3 covers 16 residues. After removal of 4 bases from V and 5 bases from J, the junction contained 11 bases not matched to a gene. Germline lookup yields CDR1 SGHNT and CDR2 YYREEE (reference sequence). CDR3 protein: CASSARQRGGVETQYF. CDR3 bases: TGTGCCAGCAGCGCTCGACAGCGGGGGGGCGTTGAGACCCAGTACTTC. Supplemented by reference TRBV5-4 and TRBJ2-5, the full variable domain reads ETGVTQSPTHLIKTRGQQVTLRCSSQSGHNTVSWYQQALGQGPQFIFQYYREEENGRGNFPPRFSGLQFPNYSSELNVNALELDDSALYLCASSARQRGGVETQYFGPGTRLLVL.

The chain couples TRBV18 to TRBJ2-7; 7 nucleotides line up with TRBD1. V was pared by 4 bases and J by 3 bases, with 6 bases of the junction left unmatched. This CDR3 has 14 residues. From germline, CDR1 is KGHSH and CDR2 LQKENI. CDR3 amino acids: CASSRTGTVYEQYF. The CDR3, as DNA: TGTGCCAGCTCACGGACTGGGACAGTCTACGAGCAGTACTTC. The variable domain in full, completed from reference TRBV18 and TRBJ2-7, reads NAGVMQNPRHLVRRRGQEARLRCSPMKGHSHVYWYRQLPEEGLKFMVYLQKENIIDESGMPKERFSAEFPKEGPSILRIQQVVRGDSAAYFCASSRTGTVYEQYFGPGTRLTVT.

This clone was counted a single time. The chain combines TRBV28 with TRBJ2-1; 14 positions agree with TRBD2. Germline loops: CDR1 MDHEN, CDR2 SYDVKM. Trimming at V came to 7 bases and at J to 4 bases, leaving 18 bases not matched to a gene. The CDR3 extends over 20 amino acids. CDR3 sequence: CASTPSPGLAGATRYNEQFF. For the CDR3, the DNA is TGTGCCAGCACCCCCTCACCGGGACTAGCGGGGGCAACGCGTTACAATGAGCAGTTCTTC.

The chain couples TRBV19 to TRBJ2-1, with 8 bases that match TRBD1. V lost 4 bases to trimming and J lost 2 bases; unmatched junction nucleotides: 1. This CDR3 has 14 amino acids. In germline, CDR1 is LNHDA, CDR2 SQIVND (reference sequence). Here the CDR3 reads CASSKDRAYNEQFF. The CDR3 DNA sequence: TGTGCCAGTAGTAAGGACAGGGCCTACAATGAGCAGTTCTTC.

This clone turned up a few times. This chain links TRBV12-3 or TRBV12-4 with TRBJ1-1; D unclear. There are 13 residues in the CDR3. V dropped 7 bases and J dropped 3 bases, with 12 bases sitting between them. The CDR3 region has the DNA TGTGCCAGCACCTTTCGGGAGGACACTGAAGCTTTCTTT. It yields the protein CASTFREDTEAFF.

The V gene is TRBV5-4, the J gene TRBJ2-2; 9 nucleotides line up with TRBD1. This CDR3 is 15 amino acids long. The V and J ends lost 4 bases and 1 base, in that order; junction bases with no gene match: 2. Germline CDR1 SGHNT, CDR2 YYREEE (reference sequence). The CDR3 here is CASSRTGVNTGELFF. Written as DNA, the CDR3 is TGTGCCAGCAGCCGGACAGGGGTGAACACCGGGGAGCTGTTTTTT.

CDR3 in DNA: TGTGCCAGCAGCGTAGTGGTCCCCACGGGAATTGCTAGCAATCAGCCCCAGCATTTT. It codes for CASSVVVPTGIASNQPQHF. The V and J genes are TRBV9 and TRBJ1-5, with D unclear. The CDR3 extends over 19 amino acids. From germline, CDR1 is SGDLS and CDR2 YYNGEE. V was clipped by 0 bases and J by 0 bases, with 19 bases between them.

The CDR3 sequence is CASSQDRGILGSNSPLHF. The CDR3 DNA sequence: TGCGCCAGCAGCCAAGATAGGGGGATATTGGGTAGTAATTCACCCCTCCACTTT. V and J are TRBV4-1 and TRBJ1-6; TRBD1 is a possible D gene (6 bases). With 0 bases removed from V and 6 bases from J, the gap between germline ends came to 18 bases. The CDR3 runs 18 residues. Germline assignment: CDR1 MGHRA and CDR2 YSYEKL.

CDR3 region: CASSQRTGIAGELFF. Here the CDR3 DNA reads TGTGCCAGCAGCCAACGGACAGGGATAGCCGGGGAGCTGTTTTTT. This chain joins TRBV3-1 (or the pseudogene TRBV3-2) and TRBJ2-2, with 8 bases aligning to TRBD1. There are 15 residues in the CDR3. The junction had 5 bases not matched to a gene; V was cut back by 2 bases and J by 6 bases. Per the germline V gene, CDR1 is LGHDT and CDR2 is YNNKEL (reference sequence).

The chain uses TRBV25-1 and TRBJ1-2, with D uncertain. CDR1 and CDR2 (germline): MGHDK, SYGVNS. Trimming took off 1 base at V and 1 base at J, with 13 bases between the two ends. The CDR3 extends over 16 amino acids. CDR3 DNA: TGTGCCAGCAGTGAATTGGGCCTTTCCCTTAACTATGGCTACACCTTC. Amino acid sequence: CASSELGLSLNYGYTF.

The V call is TRBV27, the J call TRBJ2-7; 7 bases are shared with TRBD1. The CDR3 has 15 amino acids. Germline V gene sequence: CDR1 MNHEY, CDR2 SMNVEV (reference sequence). The junction had 16 bases not matched to a gene; V was cut back by 11 bases and J by 3 bases. CDR3 sequence: CARTRGPDGLYEQYF. For the CDR3, the DNA is TGTGCCCGAACAAGGGGGCCAGACGGCCTCTACGAGCAGTACTTC.

This clone occurred a few times. The chain uses TRBV5-1 and TRBJ1-2; no reliable D call. The CDR3 totals 14 residues. The V gene lost 2 bases and the J gene lost 6 bases, with 14 bases spanning the gap. CDR1 and CDR2 (germline): SGHRS, YFSETQ. The CDR3 region is CASSFGRVAHGYTF. The CDR3 coding sequence is TGCGCCAGCAGCTTCGGGAGGGTTGCTCATGGCTACACCTTC.

This sequence joins TRBV11-2 and TRBJ2-3; 7 positions match TRBD1. CDR1 SGHAT and CDR2 FQNNGV come from the germline V gene. V lost 5 bases to trimming and J lost 2 bases; unmatched junction nucleotides: 7. The CDR3 length is 15 residues. The CDR3 here is CASSPRDRPTDTQYF. In nucleotides, the CDR3 is TGTGCCAGCAGCCCACGGGACAGACCCACAGATACGCAGTATTTT.